This TCR beta chain emerged from a study of blood T cells in healthy people across ages. This clonotype has more than one count but fewer than ten. Donation came from healthy Caucasian individuals in Russia who were aged about 6 to 100. This CDR3 has 15 amino acids. In germline, CDR1 is DFQATT, CDR2 SNEGSKA (reference sequence). V gave up 5 bases and J gave up 6 bases; unmatched junction bases: 5. PCR was performed a second time for roughly 7 to 11 cycles using a sample-barcoded 5' primer and a J-beta primer mix. Through a template-switch adaptor with 12 random nucleotides, each cDNA molecule received a tag. MiXCR, applied by TCRdb to the 5' RACE reads, yields one record per CDR3 protein. This table holds about 840,000 distinct CDR3 sequences, about 28% found once. This sample was shared with a second study, whose subject was T cells of mothers and their children. According to that study: In the second PCR, M1S primer introduced barcodes and 2-4 random bases.

The TCR comes from a woman aged 40 to 55 in good health. The chain employs TRBV20-1 and TRBJ2-3; 16 bases are a match to TRBD2. What was sequenced was blood. DNA for the CDR3: TGCAGTGCTGAGGGACTAGCGGGGGGGCAGGATACGCAGTATTTT. Its translation: CSAEGLAGGQDTQYF.